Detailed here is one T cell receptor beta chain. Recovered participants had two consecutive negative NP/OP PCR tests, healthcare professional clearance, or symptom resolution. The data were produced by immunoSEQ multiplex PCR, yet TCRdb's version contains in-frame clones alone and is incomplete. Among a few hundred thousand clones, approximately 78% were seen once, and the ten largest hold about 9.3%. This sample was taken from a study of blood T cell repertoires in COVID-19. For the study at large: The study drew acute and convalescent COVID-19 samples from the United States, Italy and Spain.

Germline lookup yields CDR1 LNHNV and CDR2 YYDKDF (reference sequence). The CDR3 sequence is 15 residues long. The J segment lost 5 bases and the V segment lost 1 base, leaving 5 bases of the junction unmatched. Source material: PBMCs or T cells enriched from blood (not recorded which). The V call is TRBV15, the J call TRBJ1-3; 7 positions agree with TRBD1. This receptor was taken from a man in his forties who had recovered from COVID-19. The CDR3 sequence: CATSRGDRTRNTIYF. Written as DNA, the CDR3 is TGTGCCACCAGCAGAGGGGACAGAACAAGAAACACCATATATTTT. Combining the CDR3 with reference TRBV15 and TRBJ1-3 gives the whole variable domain DAMVIQNPRYQVTQFGKPVTLSCSQTLNHNVMYWYQQKSSQAPKLLFHYYDKDFNNEADTPDNFQSRRPNTSFCFLDIRSPGLGDTAMYLCATSRGDRTRNTIYFGEGSWLTVV.